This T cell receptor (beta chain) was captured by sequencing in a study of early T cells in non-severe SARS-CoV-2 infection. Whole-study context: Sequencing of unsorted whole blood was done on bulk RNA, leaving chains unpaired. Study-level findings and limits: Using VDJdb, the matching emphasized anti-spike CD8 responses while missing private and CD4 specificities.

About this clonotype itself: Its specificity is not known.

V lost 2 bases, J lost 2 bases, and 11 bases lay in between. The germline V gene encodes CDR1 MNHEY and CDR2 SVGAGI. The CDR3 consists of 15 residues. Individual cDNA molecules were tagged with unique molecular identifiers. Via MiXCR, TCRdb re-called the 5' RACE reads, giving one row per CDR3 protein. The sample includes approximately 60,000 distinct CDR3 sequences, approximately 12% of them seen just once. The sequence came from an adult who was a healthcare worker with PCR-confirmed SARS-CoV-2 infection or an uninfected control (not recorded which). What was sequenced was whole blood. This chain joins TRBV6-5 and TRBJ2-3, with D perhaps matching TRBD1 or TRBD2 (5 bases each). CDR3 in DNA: TGTGCCAGCAGTTACGAGTTGGGGACCACAGATACGCAGTATTTT. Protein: CASSYELGTTDTQYF.